The rows below give T cell receptor beta chains drawn from one sample of a study of control samples from healthy donors and cancer patients. Sequenced by immunoSEQ multiplex PCR; TCRdb stores in-frame clones only, minus some. Here the sample spans under 15,000 clones, 85% to 95% being singletons. What was sequenced was PBMCs. The receptors derive from a man older than 75 with lung cancer. The CDR3 runs from the conserved cysteine through the conserved F or W. D genes are given only for firm matches. Clone size, where shown, is once, few, many, or a class for clones that have expanded.

clone size	V gene	D gene	J gene	CDR3 protein	CDR3 DNA
NA	TRBV7-2	NA	TRBJ2-2	CASSFAGEVGELFF	TGTGCCAGCAGCTTTGCAGGGGAGGTCGGGGAGCTGTTTTTT
NA	TRBV19	NA	TRBJ2-1	CASSIGGLGYNEQFF	TGTGCCAGTAGTATTGGGGGGTTGGGCTACAATGAGCAGTTCTTC
NA	TRBV9	NA	TRBJ1-1	CASSAHTPEAFF	TGTGCCAGCAGCGCGCATACTCCTGAAGCTTTCTTT
NA	TRBV19	NA	TRBJ2-2	CATETGTGAGELFF	TGTGCCACAGAGACCGGGACGGGGGCCGGGGAGCTGTTTTTT
NA	TRBV24-1	NA	TRBJ1-5	CATSDRRGVEPQHF	TGTGCCACCAGTGATCGGCGGGGGGTTGAGCCCCAGCATTTT
NA	TRBV2	NA	TRBJ1-1	CASSWGFEAFF	TGTGCCAGCAGCTGGGGCTTTGAAGCTTTCTTT
NA	TRBV10-2	NA	TRBJ1-6	CATATNRNSPLHF	TGCGCCACCGCGACCAATCGGAATTCACCCCTCCACTTT
NA	TRBV11-3	TRBD1	TRBJ2-1	CASSLGRTGKGNEQFF	TGTGCCAGCAGCTTAGGCAGGACAGGGAAGGGGAATGAGCAGTTCTTC
NA	TRBV24-1	NA	TRBJ1-2	CATSDTDRRKPRGYTF	TGTGCCACCAGTGACACGGATAGAAGAAAGCCGAGAGGCTACACCTTC
NA	TRBV4-3	TRBD1	TRBJ1-4	CASSRTRDRANEKLFF	TGCGCCAGCAGCCGAACCCGGGACAGGGCTAATGAAAAACTGTTTTTT
NA	TRBV5-4	TRBD1	TRBJ1-1	CASSLVGGGEAFF	TGTGCCAGCAGCTTGGTAGGGGGCGGTGAAGCTTTCTTT
NA	TRBV18	NA	TRBJ1-2	CASSPGELGYTF	TGTGCCAGCTCACCGGGGGAGCTCGGCTACACCTTC
NA	TRBV5-6	TRBD1	TRBJ1-5	CASSLAGQGADQPQHF	TGTGCCAGCAGCTTGGCGGGACAGGGGGCTGATCAGCCCCAGCATTTT
NA	TRBV6-2/TRBV6-3	TRBD1	TRBJ1-1	CASSHSGHLTGTGEGNTEAFF	TGTGCCAGCAGCCATTCAGGACATCTTACCGGGACAGGGGAGGGAAACACTGAAGCTTTCTTT
NA	TRBV12-3/TRBV12-4	NA	TRBJ1-2	CASKREGESYTF	TGTGCCAGCAAAAGGGAGGGTGAGAGCTACACCTTC
NA	TRBV7-2	NA	TRBJ2-1	CASSPRTLGEQFF	TGTGCCAGCAGCCCCAGGACCCTAGGTGAGCAGTTCTTC
NA	TRBV5-6	NA	TRBJ1-3	CASSLDGLSSGNTIYF	TGTGCCAGCAGCTTGGATGGGCTTAGCTCTGGAAACACCATATATTTT
once	TRBV6-5	TRBD2	TRBJ2-5	CASSRIAGEETQYF	TGTGCCAGCAGTCGAATAGCGGGGGAAGAGACCCAGTACTTC
once	TRBV3-1/TRBV3-2	NA	TRBJ2-1	CASSQEVGRSSYNEQFF	TGTGCCAGCAGCCAAGAAGTGGGGCGTAGCTCCTACAATGAGCAGTTCTTC
NA	TRBV3-1/TRBV3-2	NA	TRBJ2-2	CASSQGSGTGELFF	TGTGCCAGCAGCCAAGGGTCAGGCACCGGGGAGCTGTTTTTT
NA	TRBV7-2	TRBD2	TRBJ2-1	CASSLMALAVVYEQFF	TGTGCCAGCAGCTTAATGGCACTAGCGGTGGTATATGAGCAGTTCTTC
NA	TRBV5-6	NA	TRBJ1-6	CASSLVQGDNSPLHF	TGTGCCAGCAGCTTGGTACAGGGAGATAATTCACCCCTCCACTTT
NA	TRBV12-3/TRBV12-4	NA	TRBJ1-1	CASSWSSSEAFF	TGTGCCAGCAGTTGGAGTTCGAGTGAAGCTTTCTTT
NA	TRBV3-1/TRBV3-2	TRBD1	TRBJ1-6	CASSQAPGQRASPLHF	TGTGCCAGCAGCCAGGCACCGGGACAGAGGGCTTCACCCCTCCACTTT
NA	TRBV12-3/TRBV12-4	NA	TRBJ1-3	CASSPASGNTIYF	TGTGCCAGCAGCCCCGCCTCTGGAAACACCATATATTTT
NA	TRBV5-5	NA	TRBJ2-7	CASSWGSGRYEQYF	TGTGCCAGCAGCTGGGGGTCAGGGAGGTACGAGCAGTACTTC
NA	TRBV19	NA	TRBJ1-2	CASSIDRRTHYGYTF	TGTGCCAGTAGTATAGATAGGAGGACTCACTATGGCTACACCTTC
NA	TRBV3-1/TRBV3-2	NA	TRBJ1-2	CASSQDRWGGGYTF	TGTGCCAGCAGCCAAGATCGGTGGGGTGGTGGCTACACCTTC
NA	TRBV4-1	NA	TRBJ1-4	CASSPAGASREKLFF	TGCGCCAGCAGCCCCGCAGGAGCGAGCCGTGAAAAACTGTTTTTT
NA	TRBV7-7	NA	TRBJ2-5	CASSLGLGTGRETQYF	TGTGCCAGCAGCTTAGGTCTCGGCACGGGGAGGGAGACCCAGTACTTC
NA	TRBV7-9	TRBD1	TRBJ1-1	CASSRRTGETEAFF	TGTGCCAGCAGCCGAAGGACAGGGGAGACTGAAGCTTTCTTT
NA	TRBV5-6	NA	TRBJ2-5	CASSGAGRSGAQYF	TGTGCCAGCAGCGGGGCCGGGCGGAGTGGGGCCCAGTACTTC
NA	TRBV7-9	NA	TRBJ1-2	CASSLEAGVGYTF	TGTGCCAGCAGCTTAGAGGCAGGGGTTGGCTACACCTTC
NA	TRBV11-3	TRBD2	TRBJ2-1	CASSLSGGAQYEQFF	TGTGCCAGCAGCTTAAGCGGGGGGGCCCAGTATGAGCAGTTCTTC
NA	TRBV7-9	NA	TRBJ1-6	CASGRDTNSPLHF	TGTGCCAGCGGGAGGGACACTAATTCACCCCTCCACTTT
NA	TRBV6-2/TRBV6-3	NA	TRBJ1-6	CASSSIQGIEYNSPLHF	TGTGCCAGCAGTTCTATTCAGGGCATCGAATATAATTCACCCCTCCACTTT
NA	TRBV12-5	NA	TRBJ2-3	CASRGEGRAGTQYF	TGTGCTAGTCGGGGAGAGGGCCGAGCAGGTACGCAGTATTTT
NA	TRBV11-2	NA	TRBJ1-4	CASSLQRELGKLFF	TGTGCCAGCAGCCTACAAAGGGAACTCGGGAAACTGTTTTTT
NA	TRBV5-6	TRBD1	TRBJ1-1	CASSLVGAGGAFF	TGTGCCAGCAGCTTGGTAGGGGCAGGGGGAGCTTTCTTT
NA	TRBV18	TRBD1	TRBJ1-1	CASSPADREAFF	TGTGCCAGCTCACCCGCGGACAGGGAAGCTTTCTTT
NA	TRBV27	TRBD1	TRBJ2-1	CASNPGQGRSYNEQFF	TGTGCCAGTAATCCGGGACAGGGAAGATCCTACAATGAGCAGTTCTTC
few	TRBV5-1	NA	TRBJ2-3	CASSLDYTQYF	TGCGCCAGCAGCTTGGACTATACGCAGTATTTT
NA	TRBV19	TRBD2	TRBJ2-5	CASSRASGRQRETQYF	TGTGCCAGTAGTCGGGCTAGCGGGCGTCAGCGAGAGACCCAGTACTTC
NA	TRBV6-5	NA	TRBJ1-2	CASSYSRTEGGYTF	TGTGCCAGCAGTTACTCGAGAACCGAGGGTGGCTACACCTTC
NA	TRBV7-2	TRBD1	TRBJ1-5	CASSLAQGLLGQPQHF	TGTGCCAGCAGCTTAGCACAGGGGCTCTTGGGGCAGCCCCAGCATTTT
NA	TRBV3-1/TRBV3-2	NA	TRBJ1-1	CASSQDTVPLKWAFF	TGTGCCAGCAGCCAAGATACAGTTCCGCTGAAGTGGGCTTTCTTT